This note documents a single T cell receptor (beta chain) sequence. A multiplex PCR was run with 60 Vbeta primers and 13 Jbeta primers. TCRdb's copy holds only in-frame clones and misses some; the assay was immunoSEQ multiplex PCR. The sample has 200,000 to 250,000 clones, roughly 80% seen once; the top ten hold 0.22%. CDR3 length: 15 amino acids. V lost 4 bases, J lost 4 bases, and 8 bases stayed unmatched. CDR1 and CDR2 (germline): SGDLS, YYNGEE. The data derive from a study of cytomegalovirus exposure and HLA in healthy donors. Study-wide background: Genotyping of roughly 400 donors showed that 65% to 90% belonged to the Caucasian-associated ancestry cluster.

Sequencing input: PBMCs. This chain joins TRBV9 and TRBJ2-3; 8 nucleotides agree with TRBD2. The source of this sequence is a girl aged 2-10 years in good health and CMV-seronegative. The CDR3 coding sequence is TGTGCCAGCAGCCTGACTAGCGTAGGAGCAGATACGCAGTATTTT. Translation gives CASSLTSVGADTQYF.